The rows below give T cell receptor beta chains drawn from one sample of a study of cytomegalovirus exposure and HLA in healthy donors. The method was immunoSEQ multiplex PCR; TCRdb's version includes in-frame clones alone and lacks a portion of them. This sample has about 270,000 clones, with 65% to 90% found just once. The specimen sequenced was PBMCs. Receptors originate from a woman younger than 35 in good health and CMV-seronegative. The CDR3 runs from the conserved cysteine through the conserved F or W. The D gene is left open where the match is weak. Not every row has a clone size; where given, it reads once, few, many or a size class.

d_gene,v_gene,j_gene,abundance,CDR3nt,CDR3aa
TRBD1,TRBV6-6,TRBJ2-2,NA,TGTGCCAGCAATCTACAGGGGGCGGACACCGGGGAGCTGTTTTTT,CASNLQGADTGELFF
TRBD2,TRBV27,TRBJ2-1,NA,TGTGCCAGCAGTCCGGGACTAGCGACCAATGAGCAGTTCTTC,CASSPGLATNEQFF
NA,TRBV10-3,TRBJ1-6,NA,TGTGCCATCAATTGGGGGAGGAATTCACCCCTCCACTTT,CAINWGRNSPLHF
NA,TRBV28,TRBJ1-2,NA,TGTGCCAGCAGTCGGGGGACCGGCTACACCTTC,CASSRGTGYTF
TRBD1,TRBV7-2,TRBJ2-7,NA,TGTGCCAGCAGCTCCCGACAGGGGGCTTACGAGCAGTACTTC,CASSSRQGAYEQYF
TRBD1,TRBV6-5,TRBJ1-1,NA,TGTGCCAGCTCGTGGACAGGGGGGCCTGAAGCTTTCTTT,CASSWTGGPEAFF
TRBD1,TRBV5-1,TRBJ2-3,NA,TGCGCCAGCAGCTCCACAGGGGTCTTCACAGATACGCAGTATTTT,CASSSTGVFTDTQYF
NA,TRBV18,TRBJ2-5,once,TGTGCCAGCTCATCCGACACTCAAGAGACCCAGTACTTC,CASSSDTQETQYF
TRBD2,TRBV7-9,TRBJ2-7,NA,TGTGCCAGCAGCTTAGCGGGTGCTAGCGGCGAGCAGTACTTC,CASSLAGASGEQYF
NA,TRBV6-5,TRBJ1-1,NA,TGTGCCAGCAGTTCGGCAGGGCCGAATACTGAAGCTTTCTTT,CASSSAGPNTEAFF
TRBD1,TRBV9,TRBJ1-2,NA,TGTGCCAGCAGCCCTCGGACAGGGTCCGATGGCTACACCTTC,CASSPRTGSDGYTF
NA,TRBV30,TRBJ1-5,NA,TGTGCCTGGAGAACTAATAGCAATCAGCCCCAGCATTTT,CAWRTNSNQPQHF
NA,TRBV30,TRBJ1-5,NA,TGTGCCTGGAGTCGTCGGGGCAATCAGCCCCAGCATTTT,CAWSRRGNQPQHF
TRBD2,TRBV4-3,TRBJ2-7,NA,TGCGCCAGCAGTCCGACGGGGGGGGTCTACGAGCAGTACTTC,CASSPTGGVYEQYF
NA,TRBV27,TRBJ2-7,NA,TGTGCCAGCAGTTTCAGAGGAAATTCCTACGAGCAGTACTTC,CASSFRGNSYEQYF
TRBD2,TRBV5-4,TRBJ2-2,NA,TGTGCCAGCAGCCTGGGACTAGCGGGAGGAGGCACCGGGGAGCTGTTTTTT,CASSLGLAGGGTGELFF
NA,TRBV28,TRBJ1-3,NA,TGTGCCAGCAGTAACGGACAGATATCTGGAAACACCATATATTTT,CASSNGQISGNTIYF
NA,TRBV5-1,TRBJ1-2,NA,TGCGCCAGCAGCTTGGACAATACACAACGCGGAGGCTACACCTTC,CASSLDNTQRGGYTF
NA,TRBV6-5,TRBJ1-2,NA,TGTGCCAGCACCTCCAGGGCAGGGAACTATGGCTACACCTTC,CASTSRAGNYGYTF
TRBD2,TRBV5-5,TRBJ2-1,NA,TGTGCCAGCAGCTTGGGACTAGCGGGAGAAACAAGGCAGTTCTTC,CASSLGLAGETRQFF
TRBD1,TRBV25-1,TRBJ2-1,once,TGTGCCAGCAGTACACCAAACAGGGGGTACAATGAGCAGTTCTTC,CASSTPNRGYNEQFF
NA,TRBV10-1,TRBJ2-1,NA,TGCGCCAGCAGTGGCGGTGAGCGTTCATGGAATGAGCAGTTCTTC,CASSGGERSWNEQFF
NA,TRBV28,TRBJ1-5,NA,TGTGCCAGCAGATCCCCTGCCGGGCCCCAGCATTTT,CASRSPAGPQHF
NA,TRBV7-6,TRBJ1-1,NA,TGTGCCAGCAGCTTACAGGAGGATAGCACTGAAGCTTTCTTT,CASSLQEDSTEAFF
TRBD1,TRBV7-3,TRBJ1-2,NA,TGTGCCAGCAGCGTACAGGGGCATGGCTACACCTTC,CASSVQGHGYTF
NA,TRBV27,TRBJ1-5,few,TGTGCCGGCCAGGGTGGTCAGCCCCAGCATTTT,CAGQGGQPQHF
TRBD1,TRBV4-3,TRBJ1-2,NA,TGCGCCAGCAGCCAAGTCAAGGACAGGGAGGGTGGCTACACCTTC,CASSQVKDREGGYTF
NA,TRBV10-1,TRBJ2-7,few,TGCGCCAGCAGTTCAGGGATCCACGAGCAGTACTTC,CASSSGIHEQYF
TRBD2,TRBV4-1,TRBJ2-7,NA,TGCGCCAGCAGCCAAGGCTTTCTAGCGGGGCCCTACGAGCAGTACTTC,CASSQGFLAGPYEQYF
TRBD2,TRBV27,TRBJ2-1,NA,TGTGCCAGCAGTCGAGCCCTTGCGACTAGCGGGAGGAATGAGCAGTTCTTC,CASSRALATSGRNEQFF
NA,TRBV5-6,TRBJ1-6,few,TGTGCCAGCAGCTTGGGGTCGGGTCCCCTCCACTTT,CASSLGSGPLHF
NA,TRBV28,TRBJ1-5,NA,TGTGCCAGCAGCGATTCGACAAGTCAGCCCCAGCATTTT,CASSDSTSQPQHF